Each of the 11 T cell receptor beta chains below was sequenced from the same sample in a study of cytomegalovirus exposure and HLA in healthy donors (dated by TCRdb to between 2016 and 2019). Library prep was done by the immunoSEQ multiplex PCR assay. The multiplex PCR relied on a mix of 60 forward primers for TCR Vbeta segments and 13 reverse primers for TCR Jbeta segments. In TCRdb, the immuneACCESS table is reduced to in-frame sequences with V and J assigned. These tables do not hold every clone; where another copy was compared, an unresolved V gene accounts for under half, and the others remain unexplained. This sample is represented by 250,000 to 300,000 clones; about 83% of them were singletons. The top ten constitute about 2% of the sample. Input material: PBMCs. The receptors shown here come from a woman between 35 and 50 years old in good health and CMV-seropositive.

This chain links TRBV2 with TRBJ2-5; TRBD2 might be the D (5 bases). V lost 7 bases and J 5 bases, leaving 14 bases between the germline ends. Looked up from germline, CDR1 is SNHLY and CDR2 is FYNNEI. The CDR3 has 13 residues. The CDR3 sequence is CASTTRASETQYF. The CDR3 bases are TGTGCCAGCACTACGAGGGCGTCCGAGACCCAGTACTTC.

The chain employs TRBV4-3 and TRBJ2-7; TRBD2 aligns across 7 bases. This CDR3 has 16 residues. CDR1 and CDR2 from the germline V gene are LGHNA and YSLEER. After removal of 1 base from V and 3 bases from J, the junction contained 9 bases not matched to a gene. CDR3: CASSQAGTNEGYEQYF. The DNA of the CDR3 is TGCGCCAGCAGCCAAGCAGGGACTAATGAGGGCTACGAGCAGTACTTC.

This chain connects TRBV5-6 to TRBJ2-3; the match to TRBD2 covers 11 bases. The germline V gene has CDR1 SGHDT and CDR2 YYEEEE. Losses at the gene ends were 1 base for V and 6 bases for J; bases not matched to a gene: 7. CDR3 length equals 16 residues. CDR3 region: CASSLLTSGTGDTQYF. The CDR3 DNA reads TGTGCCAGCAGCTTGTTGACTAGCGGGACTGGGGATACGCAGTATTTT.

The rearrangement joins TRBV28 to TRBJ2-3; D call uncertain. Trimming removed 2 bases at V and 8 bases at J, with 11 bases between. CDR1 is MDHEN, CDR2 SYDVKM, per germline. The CDR3 sequence is 13 residues long. CDR3 sequence: CASSLNSVGTQYF. In DNA form, the CDR3 reads TGTGCCAGCAGTTTAAATTCGGTCGGTACGCAGTATTTT.

The chain links TRBV14 to TRBJ1-2; 12 bases agree with TRBD1. The CDR3 is 17 amino acids. Germline V lookup: CDR1 SGHDN, CDR2 FVKESK. V lost 0 bases, J lost 6 bases, and 8 bases stayed unmatched. The CDR3 reads CASSQDLRGQGADGYTF. CDR3 bases: TGTGCCAGCAGCCAAGATCTAAGGGGACAGGGGGCAGATGGCTACACCTTC.

The gene calls are TRBV28 and TRBJ2-2, with 9 bases aligning to TRBD1. J was trimmed by 9 bases and V by 4 bases; bases with no gene match: 6. The CDR3 is 14 residues long. Germline values: CDR1 MDHEN, CDR2 SYDVKM. The CDR3 DNA follows: TGTGCCAGCAGTTCCGGGACAGGGCTCCGGGAGCTGTTTTTT. It is translated as CASSSGTGLRELFF.

The rearrangement joins TRBV5-1 to TRBJ1-2; no definite D call. Trimming cost V 2 bases and J 3 bases, with 5 bases left between them. CDR3 length: 12 amino acids. In germline, CDR1 is SGHRS, CDR2 YFSETQ. CDR3 sequence reads: CASSLTDYGYTF. In DNA, the CDR3 is TGCGCCAGCAGCTTAACGGACTATGGCTACACCTTC.

V is TRBV18 and J is TRBJ1-3; D call uncertain. The CDR3 extends over 16 amino acids. Trimming took off 1 base at V and 4 bases at J, with 14 bases between the two ends. CDR1 is KGHSH, CDR2 LQKENI, per germline. CDR3 residues: CASSPLRSPAGNTIYF. CDR3 coding DNA: TGTGCCAGCTCACCACTTAGGAGTCCTGCCGGAAACACCATATATTTT.

CDR3 DNA sequence: TGCGCCAGCAGCCAAGGCTCCAGGCAAGTTGGGAAACTGTTTTTT. Protein sequence: CASSQGSRQVGKLFF. The J gene is TRBJ1-4, the V gene TRBV4-3, with D unresolved. Looked up from germline, CDR1 is LGHNA and CDR2 is YSLEER. Deletions cut 1 base from V and 11 bases from J, with 17 bases between. The CDR3 is made up of 15 amino acids.

This chain uses TRBV11-3 with TRBJ2-1; D possibly corresponds to TRBD1 (5 bases). This CDR3 has 14 amino acids. CDR1 is SGHNT and CDR2 is YENEEA in the germline V gene. V gave up 5 bases and J gave up 5 bases, with 13 bases separating them. The CDR3 coding sequence is TGTGCCAGCAGCCAGGGCCGGACGAACAATGAGCAGTTCTTC. Amino acids: CASSQGRTNNEQFF. Using reference TRBV11-3 and TRBJ2-1 for the parts outside the CDR3, the full variable domain is EAGVVQSPRYKIIEKKQPVAFWCNPISGHNTLYWYLQNLGQGPELLIRYENEEAVDDSQLPKDRFSAERLKGVDSTLKIQPAELGDSAVYLCASSQGRTNNEQFFGPGTRLTVL.

J is TRBJ2-7 and V is TRBV11-2, with D perhaps TRBD1 (5 bases). V was pared by 5 bases and J by 1 base, with 12 bases between. CDR1 SGHAT and CDR2 FQNNGV come from the germline V gene. The CDR3 has 14 amino acids. The CDR3 spells CASSPWAGSYEQYF. CDR3 DNA: TGTGCCAGCAGCCCATGGGCAGGGTCCTACGAGCAGTACTTC. The full variable domain, with the rest looked up from reference TRBV11-2 and TRBJ2-7, is EAGVAQSPRYKIIEKRQSVAFWCNPISGHATLYWYQQILGQGPKLLIQFQNNGVVDDSQLPKDRFSAERLKGVDSTLKIQPAKLEDSAVYLCASSPWAGSYEQYFGPGTRLTVT.